A single sample gave rise to the 8 T cell receptor beta chains below, sequenced in a study of OX40 agonist ivuxolimab in advanced cancers. Generated by immunoSEQ multiplex PCR, the TCRdb table keeps only in-frame clones and is missing some. The sample shows roughly 100,000 clones, around nine tenths of them seen only once. The material sequenced was CD4+ or CD8+ T cells sorted from blood, taken in a trial of the OX40 agonist ivuxolimab. These receptors were obtained from an adult with an advanced solid tumor such as melanoma, head and neck, liver or kidney cancer.

The gene calls are TRBV18 and TRBJ2-1; 8 bases match TRBD2. This CDR3 has 15 amino acids. V dropped 8 bases and J dropped 0; count of bases not matched to a gene: 6. CDR1 is KGHSH and CDR2 is LQKENI in the germline V gene. The CDR3 nucleotides are TGTGCCAGCGGCAGGAGCGGGAGCTCCTACAATGAGCAGTTCTTC. Its translation: CASGRSGSSYNEQFF. Full variable domain (rest looked up from reference TRBV18 and TRBJ2-1): NAGVMQNPRHLVRRRGQEARLRCSPMKGHSHVYWYRQLPEEGLKFMVYLQKENIIDESGMPKERFSAEFPKEGPSILRIQQVVRGDSAAYFCASGRSGSSYNEQFFGPGTRLTVL.

Concerning this clone: An end of the junction differs from the germline gene, which may be a read error. This specimen includes other DNA sequences encoding the same CDR3. The chain is built from TRBV2 and TRBJ1-1; D gene uncertain. The CDR3 covers 13 residues. CDR1 and CDR2 (germline): SNHLY, FYNNEI. The CDR3 DNA is TGCGCCAAATCCTTGAACCGGGACACTGAAGCTTTCTTT. This translates into CAKSLNRDTEAFF.

The chain is built from TRBV29-1 and TRBJ2-5, with TRBD2 matching over 11 bases. The V and J ends lost 3 bases and 5 bases, in that order; junction bases with no gene match: 8. Per the germline V gene, CDR1 is SQVTM and CDR2 is ANQGSEA. This CDR3 region has 15 residues. The CDR3 DNA sequence: TGCAGCGTTGATAGCGGGAGGGCCGCAGGGGAGACCCAGTACTTC. As protein: CSVDSGRAAGETQYF.

This clone was counted a single time. The chain combines TRBV7-2 with TRBJ2-5; D is perhaps TRBD1 (5 bases). V was cut by 5 bases and J by 1 base, with 11 bases left in between. Germline CDR1 and CDR2: SGHTA and FQGNSA. The CDR3 is 14 residues long. The CDR3 DNA is TGTGCCAGCAGCCGGACACGCACCCAAGAGACCCAGTACTTC. This gives the protein CASSRTRTQETQYF.

The chain links TRBV12-1 to TRBJ2-3. TRBV12-1 is a recognized pseudogene. This CDR3 is built from 16 residues. CDR3: CASSPHSRRCADTQYF. CDR3 sequence (DNA): TGTGCCAGCAGCCCCCATTCCCGAAGGTGTGCAGATACGCAGTATTTT.

The rearrangement joins TRBV6-6 to TRBJ2-7, with D possibly TRBD1 on 5 matching bases. V was trimmed by 6 bases and J by 3 bases, leaving 9 bases between them. Germline V gene data show CDR1 as MNHNY and CDR2 as SVGAGI (reference sequence). The CDR3 runs 12 residues. CDR3 DNA sequence: TGTGCCAGCAGGAAAGGGGACTACGAGCAGTACTTC. Residues: CASRKGDYEQYF.

The CDR3 is CASSLYGTGDSGELFF. CDR3 coding DNA: TGTGCCAGCAGCTTATATGGGACAGGGGATTCCGGGGAGCTGTTTTTT. V is TRBV11-3 and J is TRBJ2-2; TRBD1 agrees at 10 bases. V was clipped by 2 bases and J by 6 bases; unmatched bases: 6. The germline CDR1 and CDR2 sequences are SGHNT and YENEEA. The CDR3 is made up of 16 amino acids.

The table lists this clone with a few counts. This chain links TRBV11-2 with TRBJ2-7, with D possibly called TRBD1 or TRBD2 (5 bases each). The V and J ends lost 5 bases and 3 bases respectively, with 20 bases between them. Germline loops: CDR1 SGHAT, CDR2 FQNNGV. There are 16 residues in the CDR3. CDR3 DNA: TGTGCCAGCAGCCCGACCAATCGGCAGGGAGACTACGAGCAGTACTTC. Translation: CASSPTNRQGDYEQYF.